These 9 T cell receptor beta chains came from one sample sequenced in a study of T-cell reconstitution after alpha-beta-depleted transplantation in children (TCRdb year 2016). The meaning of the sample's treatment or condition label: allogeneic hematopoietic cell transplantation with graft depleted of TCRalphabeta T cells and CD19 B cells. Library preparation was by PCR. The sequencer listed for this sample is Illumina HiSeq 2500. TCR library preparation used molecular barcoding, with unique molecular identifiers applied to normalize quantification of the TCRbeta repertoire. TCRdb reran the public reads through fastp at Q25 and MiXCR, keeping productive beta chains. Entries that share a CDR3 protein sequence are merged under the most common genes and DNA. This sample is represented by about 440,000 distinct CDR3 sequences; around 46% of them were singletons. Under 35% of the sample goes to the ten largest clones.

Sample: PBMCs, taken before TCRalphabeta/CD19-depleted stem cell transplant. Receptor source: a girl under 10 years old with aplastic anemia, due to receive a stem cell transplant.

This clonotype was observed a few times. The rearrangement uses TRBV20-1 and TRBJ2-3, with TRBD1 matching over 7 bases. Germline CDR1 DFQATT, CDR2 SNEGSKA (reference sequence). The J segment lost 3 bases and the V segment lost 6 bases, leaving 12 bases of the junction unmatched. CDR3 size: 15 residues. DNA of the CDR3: TGCAGTGCCAGCGACAGGGCCGCTTCTACAGATACGCAGTATTTT. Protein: CSASDRAASTDTQYF.

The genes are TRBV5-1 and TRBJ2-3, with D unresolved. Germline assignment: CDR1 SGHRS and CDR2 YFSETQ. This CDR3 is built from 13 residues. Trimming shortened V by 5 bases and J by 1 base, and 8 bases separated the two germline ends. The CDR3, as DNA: TGCGCCAGCAGGGTGGTCGGCACAGATACGCAGTATTTT. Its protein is CASRVVGTDTQYF.

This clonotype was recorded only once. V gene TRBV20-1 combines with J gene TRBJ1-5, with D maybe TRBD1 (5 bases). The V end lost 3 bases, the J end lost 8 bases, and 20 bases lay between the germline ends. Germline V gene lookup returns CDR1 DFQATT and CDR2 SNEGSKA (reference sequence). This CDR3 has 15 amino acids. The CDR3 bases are TGCAGTGCTAGTGCTTCAGGGCTAATCTCTAAGCCCCAGCATTTT. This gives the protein CSASASGLISKPQHF.

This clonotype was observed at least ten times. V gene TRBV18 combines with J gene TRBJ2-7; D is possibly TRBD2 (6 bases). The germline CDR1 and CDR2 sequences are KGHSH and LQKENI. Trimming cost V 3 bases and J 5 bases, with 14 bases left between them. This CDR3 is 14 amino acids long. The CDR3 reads CASSPREQTDEQYF. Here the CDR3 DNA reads TGTGCCAGCTCACCCCGGGAGCAAACCGACGAGCAGTACTTC.

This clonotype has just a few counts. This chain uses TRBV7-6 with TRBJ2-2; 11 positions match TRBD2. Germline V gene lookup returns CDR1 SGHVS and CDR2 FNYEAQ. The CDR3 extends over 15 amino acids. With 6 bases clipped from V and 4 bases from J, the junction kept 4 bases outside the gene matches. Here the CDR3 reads CASRQLAGVTGELFF. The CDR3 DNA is TGTGCCAGCAGGCAACTAGCGGGAGTCACCGGGGAGCTGTTTTTT.

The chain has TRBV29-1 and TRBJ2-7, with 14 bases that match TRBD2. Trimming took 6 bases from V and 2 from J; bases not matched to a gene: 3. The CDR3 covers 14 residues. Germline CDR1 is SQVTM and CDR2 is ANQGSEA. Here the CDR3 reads CSVGLAGETYEQYF. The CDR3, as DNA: TGCAGCGTGGGACTAGCGGGGGAGACCTACGAGCAGTACTTC.

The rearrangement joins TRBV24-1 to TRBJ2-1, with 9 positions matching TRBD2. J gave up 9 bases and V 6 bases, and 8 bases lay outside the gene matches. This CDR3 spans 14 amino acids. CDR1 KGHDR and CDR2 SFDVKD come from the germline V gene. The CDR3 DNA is TGTGCCACCAGTCCTAGCGGGATGTTAGGTGAGCAGTTCTTC. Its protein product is CATSPSGMLGEQFF.

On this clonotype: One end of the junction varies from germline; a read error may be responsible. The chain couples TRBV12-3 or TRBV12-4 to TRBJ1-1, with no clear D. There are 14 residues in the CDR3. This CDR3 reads CASSVTFMNIEAFF. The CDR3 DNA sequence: TGTGCCAGCAGTGTGACATTTATGAACATTGAAGCTTTCTTT.

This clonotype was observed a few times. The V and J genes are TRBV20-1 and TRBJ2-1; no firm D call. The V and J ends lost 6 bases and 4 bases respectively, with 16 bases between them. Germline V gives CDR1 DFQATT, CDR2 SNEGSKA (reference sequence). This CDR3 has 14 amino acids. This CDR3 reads CSAKGYGTYNEQFF. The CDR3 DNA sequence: TGCAGTGCCAAGGGCTACGGAACTTACAATGAGCAGTTCTTC.